What follows is one T cell receptor beta chain and its context. Treatment defined: roughly 18 received Ad26.COV2.S at low or high dose, single or two shots; roughly five received placebo; per-sample allocation not given. All samples were drawn on day 63, counting from the first vaccine or placebo injection. The assay was immunoSEQ multiplex PCR, and TCRdb's table has in-frame clones only and misses some. The table has about 680,000 clones, about 90% seen once. These data belong to a study of Ad26.COV2.S vaccination and SARS-CoV-2 variants. Trimming left V 6 bases short and J 1 base short, with 34 bases between. The germline V gene encodes CDR1 MNHEY and CDR2 SMNVEV (reference sequence). This CDR3 contains 21 residues.

The rearrangement uses TRBV27 and TRBJ2-7; D is perhaps TRBD1 or TRBD2 (5 bases each). Sequences were derived from peripheral blood, sampled in a trial of Ad26.COV2.S vaccine versus placebo. This TCR was sampled from a person between 18 and 65 years old who received the Ad26.COV2.S COVID-19 vaccine or a placebo. The CDR3 region is CASSPGTLLDLISTISYEQYF. CDR3 in DNA: TGTGCCAGCAGCCCGGGGACGCTCTTGGACCTCATAAGTACGATTTCCTACGAGCAGTACTTC.